This TCR beta chain was profiled in a study of T cell responses to AZD1222 COVID-19 vaccine. Profiled with immunoSEQ multiplex PCR; TCRdb holds only in-frame clones, not every one. The sample shows roughly 170,000 clones, around 94% of them seen only once. Study-level results: Clonal diversity was possibly underestimated, and the donors were mostly white British, with more females. Only after the peak T cell response were repertoires sampled. Spike regions recognized by vaccine-associated CD4 TCRs spanned the protein, led by 160-218 and 743-854.

V dropped 5 bases and J dropped 4 bases, with 10 bases sitting between them. Per germline, CDR1 SEHNR and CDR2 FQNEAQ (reference sequence). The length of the CDR3 is 13 residues. Regarding this clone: What it binds is not known. At the DNA level, this CDR3 is encoded by other sequences in the same sample as well.

The gene calls are TRBV7-9 and TRBJ2-3; D is possibly TRBD2 (5 bases). The sequenced sample was peripheral blood, obtained 28 days after the second AZD1222 dose. The clonotype originates from an adult who received the AZD1222 COVID-19 vaccine. The CDR3 DNA follows: TGTGCCAGCAGCCCCCGAGGGCCAGATACGCAGTATTTT. Protein sequence: CASSPRGPDTQYF. Supplemented by reference TRBV7-9 and TRBJ2-3, the full variable domain reads DTGVSQNPRHKITKRGQNVTFRCDPISEHNRLYWYRQTLGQGPEFLTYFQNEAQLEKSRLLSDRFSAERPKGSFSTLEIQRTEQGDSAMYLCASSPRGPDTQYFGPGTRLTVL.